This TCR beta chain was retrieved from a study of blood T cell repertoires in COVID-19. Study context: Samples taken during acute and convalescent COVID-19 were collected in the United States, Italy and Spain. Sources were T cells, B-cell-depleted T cells, or PBMCs; the material itself was cDNA or gDNA.

Across 20 to 25 US areas, participants ranged in age from roughly 18 to 95 years. Method: immunoSEQ multiplex PCR; TCRdb's copy keeps in-frame clones and lacks some. The data show nearly 300,000 clones, with roughly nine tenths seen just once and 2.5% to 3.5% held by the top ten. Trimming took 8 bases from V and 8 from J; bases not matched to a gene: 12. The CDR3 length is 14 residues. Germline V gene lookup returns CDR1 MDHEN and CDR2 SYDVKM. The specimen sequenced was PBMCs or T cells enriched from blood (not recorded which). The chain combines TRBV28 with TRBJ2-1, with 7 bases matching TRBD1. This sequence was found in a woman between 45 and 65 years old who had been exposed to COVID-19. The CDR3 spells CASRYEGAWDEQFF. For the CDR3, the DNA is TGTGCCAGCCGATATGAGGGGGCGTGGGATGAGCAGTTCTTC.